These 30 T cell receptor beta chains were all obtained from the same sample, sequenced in a study of blood T cell repertoires in COVID-19 (dated by TCRdb to the early 2020s). The library relied on the immunoSEQ multiplex PCR assay. Not all clones reach the TCRdb copy of this immuneACCESS table, which keeps in-frame sequences only. Checked studies attribute under half of the gap to unresolved V genes and leave the rest unexplained. The sample table records about 300,000 clones; 85% of these occur just once. The ten most abundant clones make up 1.5% to 2% of the sample. Sequenced input: PBMCs or T cells enriched from blood (not recorded which). Every receptor here comes from a woman in her 30s who had been exposed to COVID-19.

The rearrangement links TRBV7-8 to TRBJ1-2; no definite D call. Between the trimmed V and J ends, which lost 1 base and 4 bases, there was a span of 10 bases. The V gene's germline CDR1 is SGHVS and CDR2 FQNEAQ. There are 14 residues in the CDR3. DNA of the CDR3: TGTGCCAGCAGCTTAGTGGAGGACCGCTATGGCTACACCTTC. It translates to CASSLVEDRYGYTF.

V usage is TRBV12-3 or TRBV12-4 and J usage is TRBJ1-2; D is possibly TRBD1 (5 bases). V was cut by 3 bases and J by 4 bases, with 9 bases left in between. This CDR3 comprises 13 residues. This CDR3 is CASSFSRVYGYTF. The CDR3 DNA reads TGTGCCAGCAGTTTTAGCAGGGTCTATGGCTACACCTTC.

This clone occurred many times. The chain carries TRBV7-8 and TRBJ1-5; tentatively, D is TRBD1 (6 bases). Germline-derived CDR1 and CDR2 are SGHVS and FQNEAQ. This CDR3 comprises 14 residues. V lost 5 bases and J lost 2, with 10 bases in between. This CDR3 reads CASSHREGNQPQHF. The CDR3 DNA sequence: TGTGCCAGCAGCCACAGGGAAGGCAATCAGCCCCAGCATTTT.

The rearrangement links TRBV27 to TRBJ2-3, with D perhaps TRBD2 (7 bases). Germline values: CDR1 MNHEY, CDR2 SMNVEV (reference sequence). This CDR3 region has 15 residues. Trimming removed 3 bases at V and 1 base at J, with 11 bases between. CDR3 nucleotides: TGTGCCAGCAGTTTGGCGGGGGCCGGCACAGATACGCAGTATTTT. Its translation is CASSLAGAGTDTQYF.

The chain carries TRBV4-1 and TRBJ2-1, with 7 positions matching TRBD1. V lost 1 base and J lost 7; bases outside the gene matches: 4. The CDR3 length is 14 residues. Germline V gene data show CDR1 as MGHRA and CDR2 as YSYEKL. In DNA form, the CDR3 reads TGCGCCAGCAGCCAAGCAGACAGGGCAAATGAGCAGTTCTTC. Protein sequence: CASSQADRANEQFF.

The chain links TRBV5-4 to TRBJ2-7; 8 nucleotides agree with TRBD2. This CDR3 contains 14 residues. The V segment lost 5 bases and the J segment 5 bases; nucleotides outside the gene matches: 9. CDR1 is SGHNT, CDR2 YYREEE, per germline (reference sequence). In nucleotides, the CDR3 is TGTGCCAGCAGGGACCCTAGCGGGCTTAACGAGCAGTACTTC. Its translation is CASRDPSGLNEQYF.

The chain is built from TRBV7-9 and TRBJ2-1; unclear D gene. This CDR3 has 14 amino acids. Trimming stripped 5 bases from V and 1 base from J, with 9 bases between. Looked up from germline, CDR1 is SEHNR and CDR2 is FQNEAQ (reference sequence). The CDR3 loop reads CASSPTVSYNEQFF. CDR3 DNA sequence: TGTGCCAGCAGCCCAACAGTATCCTACAATGAGCAGTTCTTC. Together with reference TRBV7-9 and TRBJ2-1, the CDR3 gives the full variable domain: DTGVSQNPRHKITKRGQNVTFRCDPISEHNRLYWYRQTLGQGPEFLTYFQNEAQLEKSRLLSDRFSAERPKGSFSTLEIQRTEQGDSAMYLCASSPTVSYNEQFFGPGTRLTVL.

The chain has TRBV7-3 and TRBJ2-1; TRBD2 matches at 14 bases. The V gene's germline CDR1 is SGHTA and CDR2 FQGTGA. Unmatched junction bases numbered 4, after V lost 2 bases and J lost 7 bases. This CDR3 is built from 16 residues. CDR3 nucleotide sequence: TGTGCCAGCAGCTTAGGACTAGCGGGGGGCGAGAATGAGCAGTTCTTC. Translated, it gives CASSLGLAGGENEQFF. The full variable domain, with the rest looked up from reference TRBV7-3 and TRBJ2-1, is GAGVSQTPSNKVTEKGKYVELRCDPISGHTALYWYRQSLGQGPEFLIYFQGTGAADDSGLPNDRFFAVRPEGSVSTLKIQRTERGDSAVYLCASSLGLAGGENEQFFGPGTRLTVL.

This chain connects TRBV9 to TRBJ1-2; 8 bases match TRBD1. The J segment lost 2 bases and the V segment lost 4 bases, leaving 4 bases of the junction unmatched. The CDR3 loop spans 14 amino acids. Germline V gives CDR1 SGDLS, CDR2 YYNGEE. CDR3 loop: CASSSHRGNYGYTF. In nucleotides, the CDR3 is TGTGCCAGCAGCTCCCACAGGGGGAACTATGGCTACACCTTC.

This chain links TRBV7-9 with TRBJ2-5, with TRBD2 matching over 14 bases. Germline V lookup: CDR1 SEHNR, CDR2 FQNEAQ (reference sequence). This CDR3 has 16 amino acids. V trimming: 5 bases; J trimming: 2 bases; junction bases outside the gene matches: 4. The CDR3 DNA is TGTGCCAGCAGCATAGGACTAGCGGGGGGTCAAGAGACCCAGTACTTC. Residues: CASSIGLAGGQETQYF.

Here the CDR3 DNA reads TGTGCTAGTGGTTTGGTAGGGCAGGGGGTGAGTCGGTACGAGCAGTACTTC. Its protein product is CASGLVGQGVSRYEQYF. This chain joins TRBV12-5 and TRBJ2-7; 7 bases fit TRBD1. This CDR3 contains 17 residues. Looked up from germline, CDR1 is LGHNT and CDR2 is FRNRAP. Trimming removed 0 bases from V and 4 bases from J; junction bases left unmatched: 12.

This clone was seen more than once but under ten times. The chain carries TRBV27 and TRBJ2-3; 8 positions match TRBD2. Germline-derived CDR1 and CDR2 are MNHEY and SMNVEV (reference sequence). Trimming removed 5 bases from V and 5 bases from J; junction bases left unmatched: 6. The CDR3 totals 14 residues. For the CDR3, the DNA is TGTGCCAGCAGTAAACTAGCGGAATTAGATACGCAGTATTTT. Translating it yields CASSKLAELDTQYF.

V and J are TRBV5-1 and TRBJ1-6, with D perhaps matching TRBD1 (5 bases). The V gene lost 0 bases and the J gene lost 13 bases, with 8 bases spanning the gap. Per germline, CDR1 SGHRS and CDR2 YFSETQ. The length of the CDR3 is 12 residues. CDR3 sequence reads: CASSLGDSPLHF. Written as DNA, the CDR3 is TGCGCCAGCAGCTTGGGGGACTCGCCCCTCCACTTT. The full variable domain, rest sourced from reference TRBV5-1 and TRBJ1-6, is KAGVTQTPRYLIKTRGQQVTLSCSPISGHRSVSWYQQTPGQGLQFLFEYFSETQRNKGNFPGRFSGRQFSNSRSEMNVSTLELGDSALYLCASSLGDSPLHFGNGTRLTVT.

The CDR3 loop reads CASSQDLRGQYSPLHF. The CDR3 bases are TGTGCCAGCAGCCAAGATTTAAGGGGGCAGTATTCACCCCTCCACTTT. The chain employs TRBV4-2 and TRBJ1-6; 7 bases fit TRBD1. The trim removed 0 bases at V and 8 bases at J, leaving 7 bases unmatched. Germline assignment: CDR1 LGHNA and CDR2 YNFKEQ. The CDR3 extends over 16 amino acids.

The chain is built from TRBV19 and TRBJ1-6, with D tentatively TRBD1 (6 bases). Trimming pared 9 bases from V and 6 bases from J, leaving 15 bases between. The CDR3 runs 14 residues. The germline gives CDR1 LNHDA, CDR2 SQIVND (reference sequence). The CDR3 loop reads CASTLRTANSPLHF. CDR3 bases: TGTGCCAGCACCCTCCGGACAGCTAATTCACCCCTCCACTTT.

This clone was observed once. V gene TRBV5-4 combines with J gene TRBJ2-2, with 9 bases that match TRBD1. The CDR3 has 15 residues. Trimming cost V 4 bases and J 3 bases; bases outside gene matches: 4. CDR1 is SGHNT and CDR2 is YYREEE in the germline V gene (reference sequence). DNA of the CDR3: TGTGCCAGCAGCCACCGGGACAGGGACACCGGGGAGCTGTTTTTT. Protein sequence: CASSHRDRDTGELFF.

This clone has just one count. The CDR3 here is CASSEGQGTKPQHF. In DNA form, the CDR3 reads TGTGCCAGTAGCGAGGGACAGGGGACTAAGCCCCAGCATTTT. The rearrangement joins TRBV19 to TRBJ1-5, with 10 bases identical to TRBD1. V lost 6 bases and J lost 8; bases outside the gene matches: 7. The CDR3 has 14 residues. CDR1 is LNHDA, CDR2 SQIVND, per germline (reference sequence).

CDR3 amino acids: CASSKHRDDYGYTF. The CDR3 nucleotides read TGTGCCAGTAGTAAGCACAGGGATGACTATGGCTACACCTTC. V and J are TRBV19 and TRBJ1-2, with D tentatively TRBD1 (6 bases). Trimming pared 4 bases from V and 3 bases from J, leaving 12 bases between. There are 14 residues in the CDR3. Germline CDR1 reads LNHDA; CDR2 reads SQIVND (reference sequence). Looking up the rest from reference TRBV19 and TRBJ1-2 gives the full variable domain: DGGITQSPKYLFRKEGQNVTLSCEQNLNHDAMYWYRQDPGQGLRLIYYSQIVNDFQKGDIAEGYSVSREKKESFPLTVTSAQKNPTAFYLCASSKHRDDYGYTFGSGTRLTVV.

The J gene is TRBJ1-5, the V gene TRBV30; D unclear. The V and J ends lost 2 bases and 2 bases respectively, with 7 bases between them. The germline V gene encodes CDR1 GTSNPN and CDR2 SVGIG (reference sequence). CDR3 length: 13 amino acids. The CDR3 sequence is CAWSYAGNQPQHF. As DNA, the CDR3 is TGTGCCTGGAGTTACGCGGGCAATCAGCCCCAGCATTTT.

The chain has TRBV30 and TRBJ1-3; D is uncertain. Between the trimmed V and J ends, which lost 2 bases and 7 bases, there was a span of 12 bases. This CDR3 region has 13 residues. Germline-derived CDR1 and CDR2 are GTSNPN and SVGIG (reference sequence). The CDR3: CAWSPRRGNTIYF. The CDR3 nucleotides read TGTGCCTGGAGTCCCAGGCGTGGGAACACCATATATTTT.

The CDR3 DNA reads TGTGCCAGCAGTTACGTGCAGGCTGGAAACACCATATATTTT. This gives the protein CASSYVQAGNTIYF. The rearrangement joins TRBV6-2 or TRBV6-3 to TRBJ1-3; no clear D gene. Germline V gene sequence: CDR1 MNHEY, CDR2 SVGEGT. V lost 2 bases to trimming and J lost 2 bases, with 7 bases between them. This CDR3 contains 14 residues.

The V call is TRBV13, the J call TRBJ2-1; tentative D call: TRBD1 (6 bases). V gave up 3 bases and J gave up 3 bases, with 9 bases separating them. Germline V gives CDR1 PRHDT, CDR2 FYEKMQ (reference sequence). CDR3 size: 14 residues. The CDR3 DNA reads TGTGCCAGCAGCTTGGGGGACAACTACAATGAGCAGTTCTTC. Translating gives CASSLGDNYNEQFF.

The V call is TRBV4-1, the J call TRBJ2-5, with TRBD2 matching 11 bases. The J segment lost 5 bases and the V segment lost 2 bases, leaving 7 bases of the junction unmatched. CDR1 MGHRA and CDR2 YSYEKL come from the germline V gene. This CDR3 region has 16 residues. The CDR3 sequence: CASSQQIAGGSETQYF. The CDR3 DNA sequence: TGCGCCAGCAGCCAACAAATAGCGGGGGGGTCTGAGACCCAGTACTTC.

The chain carries TRBV6-2 or TRBV6-3 and TRBJ2-5, with a weak D call TRBD2 (6 bases). CDR3 length: 16 amino acids. V was clipped by 0 bases and J by 5 bases, with 16 bases between them. Germline assignment: CDR1 MNHEY and CDR2 SVGEGT. The CDR3 coding sequence is TGTGCCAGCAGTTACTCAGGGTTCCGACGGGGGGAGACCCAGTACTTC. Residues: CASSYSGFRRGETQYF.

The chain joins TRBV6-5 to TRBJ1-1, with a tentative D call TRBD1 (5 bases). CDR3 length: 15 amino acids. The germline CDR1 and CDR2 sequences are MNHEY and SVGAGI. V lost 0 bases and J 2 bases, leaving 10 bases between the germline ends. CDR3 in amino acids: CASSYSSQGNTEAFF. The CDR3 region has the DNA TGTGCCAGCAGTTACTCGAGTCAGGGTAACACTGAAGCTTTCTTT.

This chain joins TRBV6-2 or TRBV6-3 and TRBJ1-1; TRBD1 matches 9 bases. Germline V gives CDR1 MNHEY, CDR2 SVGEGT. V shed 2 bases, J shed 7 bases, and the junction held 2 bases outside the gene matches. This CDR3 spans 13 amino acids. This chain's CDR3 is CASSYTGQGEAFF. CDR3 nucleotides: TGTGCCAGCAGTTACACGGGACAGGGTGAAGCTTTCTTT.

Concerning this clone: Different DNA sequences within this sample yield the same CDR3. The chain combines TRBV10-2 with TRBJ1-1, with D perhaps matching TRBD1 (6 bases). This CDR3 region has 13 residues. The germline V gene encodes CDR1 WSHSY and CDR2 SAAADI. V dropped 0 bases and J dropped 4 bases, with 6 bases sitting between them. The CDR3 here is CASSESGGTEAFF. CDR3 nucleotide sequence: TGCGCCAGCAGTGAGTCAGGGGGCACTGAAGCTTTCTTT.

This chain connects TRBV7-9 to TRBJ1-1, with D uncertain. The CDR3 is 15 amino acids. Trimming removed 7 bases at V and 0 bases at J, with 15 bases between. Germline V lookup: CDR1 SEHNR, CDR2 FQNEAQ (reference sequence). The CDR3 DNA reads TGTGCCAGCACCCTGGGAGGAGTTCTGAACACTGAAGCTTTCTTT. It codes for CASTLGGVLNTEAFF.

The rearrangement uses TRBV10-3 and TRBJ2-7; D perhaps matches TRBD2 (7 bases). V dropped 6 bases and J dropped 5 bases, with 26 bases sitting between them. The CDR3 runs to 17 residues. Germline-derived CDR1 and CDR2 are ENHRY and SYGVKD. The CDR3 nucleotides are TGTGCCATCAGCGCTCGAGGGGGAAGCGGGGTCGCAAACGAGCAGTACTTC. Translation gives CAISARGGSGVANEQYF.

The chain recombines TRBV28 with TRBJ1-4; D gene unclear. Per germline, CDR1 MDHEN and CDR2 SYDVKM. The CDR3 is 10 amino acids. Trimming removed 8 bases from V and 8 bases from J, with 6 bases in between. The CDR3 nucleotides read TGTGCCAGCGGGCGAGAAAAACTGTTTTTT. This sequence encodes CASGREKLFF.